Listed below are T cell receptor beta chains from one sample, sequenced in a study of control samples from healthy donors and cancer patients. Method: immunoSEQ multiplex PCR; TCRdb's copy keeps in-frame clones and lacks some. This sample has around 50,000 clones; 95% to 97% occur once, and the top ten carry around 1.9%. Specimen: blood. These receptor sequences come from a woman in her twenties or thirties in good health. Both conserved end residues are part of each CDR3. A D gene is named only where the DNA matches it firmly. The size entry is marked missing in some rows and otherwise reads once, few, many or a size class.

V: TRBV24-1; J: TRBJ1-1; size: .; D: TRBD1; DNA: TGTGCCACCAGTGATCAATTAGGACAGGGGAACACTGAAGCTTTCTTT; CDR3: CATSDQLGQGNTEAFF
V: TRBV7-2; J: TRBJ2-7; size: .; D: .; DNA: TGTGCCAGCAGCTTAGCGATCTTCCCCTACGAGCAGTACTTC; CDR3: CASSLAIFPYEQYF
V: TRBV29-1; J: TRBJ2-1; size: .; D: .; DNA: TGCAGCGTTGACCACAGGTCCTACAATGAGCAGTTCTTC; CDR3: CSVDHRSYNEQFF
V: TRBV28; J: TRBJ2-1; size: .; D: .; DNA: TGTGCCAGCAGTCATCGCTCCTACAATGAGCAGTTCTTC; CDR3: CASSHRSYNEQFF
V: TRBV29-1; J: TRBJ2-1; size: once; D: TRBD2; DNA: TGCAGCGTTGGCAGCGGGGGGTACAATGAGCAGTTCTTC; CDR3: CSVGSGGYNEQFF
V: TRBV7-9; J: TRBJ2-1; size: .; D: TRBD2; DNA: TGTGCCAGCAGCCCGACTAGCGGGAGGGCCGGTGAGCAGTTCTTC; CDR3: CASSPTSGRAGEQFF
V: TRBV6-4; J: TRBJ2-2; size: .; D: .; DNA: TGTGCCAGCAGGGACGGGAACACCGGGGAGCTGTTTTTT; CDR3: CASRDGNTGELFF
V: TRBV5-6; J: TRBJ2-7; size: once; D: .; DNA: TGTGCCAGCAGCCCTGGGCCAGGGTGGTCCGAGCAGTACTTC; CDR3: CASSPGPGWSEQYF
V: TRBV28; J: TRBJ2-2; size: .; D: TRBD2; DNA: TGTGCCAGCAGGCCTGGGGCTAGCGGGAGTTGGCGGGCGAACACCGGGGAGCTGTTTTTT; CDR3: CASRPGASGSWRANTGELFF
V: TRBV14; J: TRBJ1-2; size: .; D: .; DNA: TGTGCCAGCAGCCAAGTAGGGGGATTCTATGGCTACACCTTC; CDR3: CASSQVGGFYGYTF
V: TRBV10-3; J: TRBJ1-2; size: few; D: .; DNA: TGTGCCACCACCAAAAAGGACACTCGACTGGGGAATGGCTACACCTTC; CDR3: CATTKKDTRLGNGYTF
V: TRBV5-1; J: TRBJ1-4; size: .; D: TRBD1; DNA: TGCGCCAGCAGCTTGGGGGCCCCCGACGAAGGGGGCTCGGATGAAAAACTGTTTTTT; CDR3: CASSLGAPDEGGSDEKLFF
V: TRBV28; J: TRBJ1-5; size: once; D: .; DNA: TGTGCCAGCTCAATAGCCGGGACAAGCAATCAGCCCCAGCATTTT; CDR3: CASSIAGTSNQPQHF
V: TRBV2; J: TRBJ2-4; size: .; D: .; DNA: TGTGCCAGCAGTGATTACATTCAGTACTTC; CDR3: CASSDYIQYF
V: TRBV2; J: TRBJ2-3; size: once; D: TRBD2; DNA: TGTGCCAGCAGTGATATTGCTAGCGGCAGTAAGCAGTATTTT; CDR3: CASSDIASGSKQYF
V: TRBV30; J: TRBJ2-7; size: .; D: TRBD1; DNA: TGTGCCTGGAGTCCGGGACAGAGCTACGAGCAGTACTTC; CDR3: CAWSPGQSYEQYF
V: TRBV29-1; J: TRBJ2-2; size: .; D: .; DNA: TGCAGCGTTGAAGATCCGTTATTGAACACCGGGGAGCTGTTTTTT; CDR3: CSVEDPLLNTGELFF
V: TRBV27; J: TRBJ1-4; size: .; D: .; DNA: TGTGCCAGTCGACAGGACGGATTGAGGGAAAAACTGTTTTTT; CDR3: CASRQDGLREKLFF
V: TRBV11-2; J: TRBJ1-6; size: .; D: .; DNA: TGTGCCAGCAGCTTGGAGGGGGTAGATTCACCCCTCCACTTT; CDR3: CASSLEGVDSPLHF
V: TRBV5-1; J: TRBJ2-2; size: .; D: .; DNA: TGCGCCAGCAGCTTGCGGACAGTTGGATCTCTGAACACCGGGGAGCTGTTTTTT; CDR3: CASSLRTVGSLNTGELFF
V: TRBV6-5; J: TRBJ1-4; size: .; D: TRBD1; DNA: TGTGCCAGCACCCCGGGACAGGGGCTTGAAAAACTGTTTTTT; CDR3: CASTPGQGLEKLFF
V: TRBV7-6; J: TRBJ2-5; size: .; D: TRBD1; DNA: TGTGCCAGCAGCCTAGACAGGGGGAGTGGGGAGACCCAGTACTTC; CDR3: CASSLDRGSGETQYF
V: TRBV10-3; J: TRBJ2-3; size: .; D: .; DNA: TGTGCCATCAGGACCCCTAGCGCCGGGGTGGATACGCAGTATTTT; CDR3: CAIRTPSAGVDTQYF
V: TRBV11-1; J: TRBJ2-1; size: .; D: TRBD2; DNA: TGTGCCAGCAGCTTCGAACTAGCGGGAGGAGTCAATGAGCAGTTCTTC; CDR3: CASSFELAGGVNEQFF
V: TRBV28; J: TRBJ2-7; size: once; D: TRBD2; DNA: TGTGCCAGCAGTTCGATTCTAGGGACTAGTGGCGGCGAGCAGTACTTC; CDR3: CASSSILGTSGGEQYF
V: TRBV5-6; J: TRBJ1-6; size: .; D: .; DNA: TGTGCCAGCAGCCTGGAAAGGGACCGAGATAATTCACCCCTCCACTTT; CDR3: CASSLERDRDNSPLHF
V: TRBV7-9; J: TRBJ1-2; size: .; D: .; DNA: TGTGCCAGCAGCTTAGAGGGCTATGGCTACACCTTC; CDR3: CASSLEGYGYTF
V: TRBV30; J: TRBJ1-5; size: .; D: .; DNA: TGTGCCTGTCCCGGGGTTGGGGAACATCAGCCCCAGCATTTT; CDR3: CACPGVGEHQPQHF
V: TRBV6-5; J: TRBJ2-3; size: .; D: .; DNA: TGTGCCAGCACACGGGGTGGCACAGATACGCAGTATTTT; CDR3: CASTRGGTDTQYF
V: TRBV18; J: TRBJ2-7; size: .; D: .; DNA: TGTGCCAGCTCAACGAAACAGGGTCGGGAGCAGTACTTC; CDR3: CASSTKQGREQYF
V: TRBV11-2; J: TRBJ2-4; size: once; D: TRBD1; DNA: TGTGCCAGCAGCCAGGGACAGCTAGCCAAAAACATTCAGTACTTC; CDR3: CASSQGQLAKNIQYF
V: TRBV15; J: TRBJ2-1; size: .; D: .; DNA: TGTGCCACCAGCAGAGATCGGGATTGGTACAATGAGCAGTTCTTC; CDR3: CATSRDRDWYNEQFF
V: TRBV7-9; J: TRBJ1-3; size: .; D: .; DNA: TGTGCCAGCAGCTTAGTTACAGGTCCTGGAAACACCATATATTTT; CDR3: CASSLVTGPGNTIYF
V: TRBV18; J: TRBJ2-7; size: .; D: .; DNA: TGTGCCAGCTCACCACCGGGGGCCCACGAGCAGTACTTC; CDR3: CASSPPGAHEQYF
V: TRBV5-1; J: TRBJ2-2; size: .; D: TRBD2; DNA: TGCGCCAGCAGCGTACTAGCGGGAAGCCAAACCGGGGAGCTGTTTTTT; CDR3: CASSVLAGSQTGELFF
V: TRBV21-1; J: TRBJ2-5; size: few; D: .; DNA: TGTGCCAGCACCCTAAAGGCCCCCCCGCGACAGCCCCAAGAGACCCAGTACTTC; CDR3: CASTLKAPPRQPQETQYF
V: TRBV6-5; J: TRBJ2-2; size: .; D: .; DNA: TGTGCCAGCAGGGAGGTCCGGAACACCGGGGAGCTGTTTTTT; CDR3: CASREVRNTGELFF
V: TRBV6-5; J: TRBJ1-2; size: .; D: .; DNA: TGTGCCAGCAGTTACTCGGGACGGAATTTGTATGGCTACACCTTC; CDR3: CASSYSGRNLYGYTF
V: TRBV23-1; J: TRBJ2-7; size: .; D: TRBD2; DNA: TGCGCCAGCAGTCACCCGGACAAGCTTCGGAAGCGGGAGTCCTACGAGCAGTACTTC; CDR3: CASSHPDKLRKRESYEQYF
V: TRBV28; J: TRBJ1-5; size: .; D: .; DNA: TGTGCCAGCAGTCAGGGATCCCCGCATCAGCCCCAGCATTTT; CDR3: CASSQGSPHQPQHF
V: TRBV28; J: TRBJ2-6; size: .; D: .; DNA: TGTGCCAGCAGTTTGGACAACTCTGGGGCCAACGTCCTGACTTTC; CDR3: CASSLDNSGANVLTF
V: TRBV19; J: TRBJ1-1; size: .; D: .; DNA: TGTGCCAGTAGTATTCGCCCCACAAGGCTAACTGAAGCTTTCTTT; CDR3: CASSIRPTRLTEAFF
V: TRBV19; J: TRBJ1-5; size: .; D: .; DNA: TGTGCCAGTAGTGGTGATAGCAATCAGCCCCAGCATTTT; CDR3: CASSGDSNQPQHF